Listed below are T cell receptor beta chains from one sample, sequenced in a study of blood T cell repertoires in COVID-19. TCRdb keeps only in-frame clones here, not all; method: immunoSEQ multiplex PCR. This sample has 200,000 or so clones, with more than 80% found just once. The sequenced sample consisted of PBMCs or T cells enriched from blood (not recorded which). These receptor sequences come from a woman aged 18-30 years in a cohort exposed to, infected with or recovered from COVID-19 (not recorded which). Each CDR3 is given with its conserved first and last residue. A D gene is named only where the DNA matches it firmly. Part of the rows lack a size; the others show once, few, many or a class for expanded clones.

D: TRBD2; V: TRBV7-3; size: -; J: TRBJ2-2; DNA: TGTGCCAGCAGCGAGACTAGCGGAAACACCGGGGAGCTGTTTTTT; CDR3: CASSETSGNTGELFF
D: TRBD1; V: TRBV12-3/TRBV12-4; size: -; J: TRBJ2-7; DNA: TGTGCCAGCAGCCTACCAGAGACAGGGGAGCAGTACTTC; CDR3: CASSLPETGEQYF
D: -; V: TRBV28; size: few; J: TRBJ1-6; DNA: TGTGCCAGCAGTTTAGGGCAGGGGTTTCGGTCACCCCTCCACTTT; CDR3: CASSLGQGFRSPLHF
D: TRBD2; V: TRBV28; size: -; J: TRBJ2-2; DNA: TGTGCCAGCAGTTTTCTAGCGGGGGGGAACGGGGAGCTGTTTTTT; CDR3: CASSFLAGGNGELFF
D: TRBD1; V: TRBV5-6; size: -; J: TRBJ1-2; DNA: TGTGCCAGCAGCTTGTTGGGACAGGACGGGAACTATGGCTACACCTTC; CDR3: CASSLLGQDGNYGYTF
D: TRBD2; V: TRBV5-4; size: -; J: TRBJ2-7; DNA: TGTGCCAGCAGTCCCGGGACTACTTACGAGCAGTACTTC; CDR3: CASSPGTTYEQYF
D: -; V: TRBV2; size: -; J: TRBJ1-4; DNA: TGTGCCAGCAGTGAAATGCTCGCAGCTAATGAAAAACTGTTTTTT; CDR3: CASSEMLAANEKLFF
D: -; V: TRBV6-5; size: -; J: TRBJ1-1; DNA: TGTGCCAGCAGCTCGAGGGAGGAAGCTTTCTTT; CDR3: CASSSREEAFF
D: -; V: TRBV6-1; size: -; J: TRBJ1-2; DNA: TGTGCCAGCAGTGATGAGTTGGTGGTGATCCCGGTTGGCTACACCTTC; CDR3: CASSDELVVIPVGYTF
D: -; V: TRBV3-1/TRBV3-2; size: few; J: TRBJ1-6; DNA: TGTGCCAGCAGCCAGTCAGATAATTCACCCCTCCACTTT; CDR3: CASSQSDNSPLHF
D: -; V: TRBV5-6; size: -; J: TRBJ1-6; DNA: TGTGCCAGCAGGGAGGCAGGGGAGTTTAATTCACCCCTCCACTTT; CDR3: CASREAGEFNSPLHF
D: TRBD1; V: TRBV5-8; size: -; J: TRBJ2-2; DNA: TGTGCCAGCAGCGGGGACAGTTTGACCGGGGAGCTGTTTTTT; CDR3: CASSGDSLTGELFF
D: TRBD1; V: TRBV19; size: few; J: TRBJ1-2; DNA: TGTGCCAGTAGTTCCAGGGGGCGAGATGGCTACACCTTC; CDR3: CASSSRGRDGYTF
D: TRBD2; V: TRBV19; size: -; J: TRBJ2-3; DNA: TGTGCCAGTAGTATGGGTTTGGGGCGGGAGCCCACAGATACGCAGTATTTT; CDR3: CASSMGLGREPTDTQYF